This T cell receptor beta chain was sequenced for a study of blood T cell repertoires in COVID-19. As for the study in general: Specimens from acute and convalescent COVID-19 originated in the United States, Italy and Spain.

Patients at the Seattle site were enrolled during active infection and followed longitudinally. Original methodology: Amplifying reference gene primers gave estimates of nucleated cell counts. Some clones are missing from TCRdb's copy, which holds only in-frame ones; the method was immunoSEQ multiplex PCR. V, J and clone size are taken as reported in that table, and D and trimming were inferred from the DNA itself. The table has around 360,000 clones, about 87% seen once. The CDR3 has 16 amino acids. V was clipped by 6 bases and J by 0 bases; unmatched bases: 6. Germline loops: CDR1 MDHEN, CDR2 SYDVKM.

This TCR was sampled from a woman in her 30s with COVID-19, enrolled during active disease. The chain uses TRBV28 and TRBJ1-3; TRBD1 agrees at 9 bases. Sequenced material: peripheral blood. The CDR3 DNA follows: TGTGCCAGCAGACCGGGACAGGGATACTCTGGAAACACCATATATTTT. Translation: CASRPGQGYSGNTIYF.